This TCR beta chain was retrieved from a study of brain metastases from non-small cell lung cancer (dated by TCRdb to about 2019). Describing the broader study: The study profiled the immune microenvironment of paired resected primary tumors and brain metastases from non-small-cell lung cancer patients.

A total of 30 to 50 patients with non-small-cell lung cancer that had been surgically resected, each with specimens from both a primary tumor and a brain metastasis, made up the cohort. The tumor specimens used were formalin-fixed, paraffin-embedded tissues taken from archives. General conclusions and limits of the study: T-cell infiltration was lower in brain metastases than in primary tumors (P < 0.001). T-cell clones appeared expanded in around two thirds of brain metastases relative to the matched primary tumors. Paired brain metastases and primary tumors largely shared TCR repertoires, although T-cell densities in the metastases were sparse.

CDR1 and CDR2 (SGHAT, FQDESV) derive from the germline V gene (reference sequence). At the junction V is shortened by 5 bases and J by 7 bases; bases outside the gene matches: 1. From its cysteine to its phenylalanine, the CDR3 spans 13 amino acids. Only the CDR3 part of the read is kept: 39 bases, read in frame from the first base. The library relied on the immunoSEQ multiplex PCR assay. T-cell receptor beta chain repertoire sequencing was performed alongside a 770-gene immune expression panel. TCRdb provides this immuneACCESS table in a form limited to in-frame rearrangements. Some clones are lacking; in checked studies, under half of them reflect an unresolved V gene, and why the rest are absent is not known. The sample contains just over 750 clones, 75% to 90% of them found a single time. Clones ranked in the top ten supply 7.4% of the sample. A note on this clone: The antigen this receptor binds is unknown. Base qualities are not provided; no much larger clone lies one nucleotide away.

The chain joins TRBV11-1 to TRBJ1-4; 10 bases in the junction line up with TRBD1. This receptor was taken from a donor at least 40 years old with non-small cell lung cancer. Sequencing was performed on tissue from a brain metastasis. The sample's cell subset or site label is to be understood as: resected brain metastasis paired with primary lung tumor. The DNA sequence reads TGTGCCAGCAGCCGGGACAGGGGTGAAAAACTGTTTTTT. Its amino acids are CASSRDRGEKLFF.